These 19 T cell receptor beta chains came from one sample sequenced in a study of T cells of healthy individuals (dated by TCRdb to the late 2010s). Receptor libraries were prepared by 5' RACE. The reads were generated on an Illumina MiSeq. TCRdb applied fastp at Q25 and MiXCR to the public reads, then kept only in-frame beta chains. A single entry per CDR3 protein holds the most common genes and DNA from its merged rows. Within this sample are 65,000 to 90,000 distinct CDR3 sequences, with about 5% of them counted one time only. The ten largest clones take up 6.5% to 8% of the sample. The receptor source for this set is a female donor in good health.

This clonotype was seen more than once but under ten times. The chain employs TRBV12-3 or TRBV12-4 and TRBJ1-2, with D perhaps matching TRBD1 (5 bases). The CDR3 covers 15 residues. V lost 3 bases to trimming and J lost 3 bases, with 14 bases between them. The CDR3 DNA follows: TGTGCCAGCAGTTTGCGGCAGGGAATAGACTATGGCTACACCTTC. Its translation is CASSLRQGIDYGYTF.

This clonotype was counted only a few times. The gene calls are TRBV5-1 and TRBJ2-3, with 7 bases aligning to TRBD2. This CDR3 has 15 residues. J was trimmed by 7 bases and V by 0 bases; bases with no gene match: 8. The germline V gene encodes CDR1 SGHRS and CDR2 YFSETQ. The CDR3 loop is CASSLGGGASNTQYF. The CDR3 region has the DNA TGCGCCAGCAGCTTGGGGGGGGGAGCGAGTAATACGCAGTATTTT.

There are many counts of this clonotype. J is TRBJ2-1 and V is TRBV10-3; 13 bases map to TRBD2. After removal of 4 bases from V and 8 bases from J, the junction contained 5 bases not matched to a gene. Germline V CDR1 and CDR2: ENHRY, SYGVKD. There are 15 residues in the CDR3. DNA of the CDR3: TGTGCCATCAGTGCTGCCGGGACTAGCGGGGATGAGCAGTTCTTC. It specifies CAISAAGTSGDEQFF.

This clonotype was recorded many times. The chain combines TRBV7-9 with TRBJ2-1; 12 bases match TRBD2. CDR1 is SEHNR, CDR2 FQNEAQ, per germline (reference sequence). J lost 12 bases, V lost 1 base, and 7 bases had no gene match. The CDR3 contains 15 residues. The CDR3 nucleotides are TGTGCCAGCAGCTTAGAGACTAGCGGGAGTCGAAGGCAGTTCTTC. This codes for CASSLETSGSRRQFF.

The sample holds many counts of this clonotype. The CDR3 reads CATSSARQRPYEQYF. CDR3 DNA: TGTGCCACCAGCAGTGCGAGACAGAGACCCTACGAGCAGTACTTC. The chain carries TRBV15 and TRBJ2-7, with TRBD1 as a possible D gene (5 bases). Trimming took off 3 bases at V and 2 bases at J, with 14 bases between the two ends. CDR3 length equals 15 residues. CDR1 and CDR2 (germline): LNHNV, YYDKDF (reference sequence).

This clonotype was seen a few times. This sequence joins TRBV6-2 or TRBV6-3 and TRBJ1-5; unclear D gene. This CDR3 region has 14 residues. The germline V gene encodes CDR1 MNHEY and CDR2 SVGEGT. V was trimmed by 5 bases and J by 4 bases, leaving 12 bases between them. CDR3 in DNA: TGTGCCAGCAGTCTCCGGACCTTTAATCAGCCCCAGCATTTT. Encoded protein: CASSLRTFNQPQHF.

This clonotype came up many times. V gene TRBV5-1 combines with J gene TRBJ2-1; perhaps D is TRBD1 or TRBD2 (5 bases each). With 5 bases removed from V and 0 bases from J, the gap between germline ends came to 18 bases. There are 17 residues in the CDR3. The germline V gene has CDR1 SGHRS and CDR2 YFSETQ. Here the CDR3 reads CASSFTLGTSSYNEQFF. Written as DNA, the CDR3 is TGCGCCAGCAGTTTTACCCTCGGGACCTCCTCCTACAATGAGCAGTTCTTC.

In its sample, this clonotype was seen many times. The genes are TRBV20-1 and TRBJ1-6; 7 bases match TRBD1. In germline, CDR1 is DFQATT, CDR2 SNEGSKA (reference sequence). V lost 5 bases, J lost 10 bases, and 8 bases stayed unmatched. The length of the CDR3 is 13 residues. CDR3 amino acids: CSAHPSGGSPLHF. CDR3 sequence (DNA): TGCAGTGCTCACCCTTCAGGGGGGTCACCCCTCCACTTT.

This clonotype was observed many times. The genes are TRBV28 and TRBJ2-1, with TRBD2 matching over 10 bases. V was pared by 3 bases and J by 9 bases, with 8 bases of the junction left unmatched. The germline V gene has CDR1 MDHEN and CDR2 SYDVKM. CDR3 length equals 15 residues. CDR3 sequence: CASSFSGRALVEQFF. The CDR3 DNA is TGTGCCAGCAGTTTCAGCGGGAGGGCCCTCGTTGAGCAGTTCTTC. Based on the CDR3 plus reference TRBV28 and TRBJ2-1, the full variable domain is DVKVTQSSRYLVKRTGEKVFLECVQDMDHENMFWYRQDPGLGLRLIYFSYDVKMKEKGDIPEGYSVSREKKERFSLILESASTNQTSMYLCASSFSGRALVEQFFGPGTRLTVL.

This clonotype has ten or more counts. V is TRBV4-3 and J is TRBJ2-3; possibly TRBD2 for D (6 bases). V was clipped by 4 bases and J by 6 bases, with 17 bases between them. Looked up from germline, CDR1 is LGHNA and CDR2 is YSLEER. The CDR3 is 15 amino acids. The CDR3 loop reads CASSPATRETDTQYF. The CDR3 nucleotides are TGCGCCAGCAGCCCAGCCACACGGGAGACGGATACGCAGTATTTT.

This clonotype was detected many times. This chain connects TRBV25-1 to TRBJ2-7, with D hard to call. V was clipped by 0 bases and J by 3 bases, with 6 bases between them. This CDR3 is 13 amino acids long. CDR1 MGHDK and CDR2 SYGVNS come from the germline V gene. The CDR3 DNA reads as TGTGCCAGCAGTGAATACGGCGACTACGAGCAGTACTTC. It encodes CASSEYGDYEQYF.

This clonotype was observed a handful of times. This chain uses TRBV12-3 or TRBV12-4 with TRBJ1-1; D is undetermined. The CDR3 has 13 amino acids. Trimming pared 4 bases from V and 0 bases from J, leaving 6 bases between. CDR3 loop: CASSSRMNTEAFF. The CDR3 nucleotides are TGTGCCAGCAGTTCAAGAATGAACACTGAAGCTTTCTTT.

The chain combines TRBV27 with TRBJ1-5, with D unclear. This CDR3 spans 13 amino acids. Germline values: CDR1 MNHEY, CDR2 SMNVEV (reference sequence). V lost 3 bases and J 3 bases, leaving 6 bases between the germline ends. The CDR3 loop is CASSFRNNQPQHF. In nucleotides, the CDR3 is TGTGCCAGCAGTTTTAGGAACAATCAGCCCCAGCATTTT.

Points on this clonotype: A read error may be the cause here, since a much bigger clone is one base away. J is TRBJ2-1 and V is TRBV5-1, with a possible D match to TRBD2 (7 bases). The assigned J gene may be wrong: the sequence end matches TRBJ2-7 better. In germline, CDR1 is SGHRS, CDR2 YFSETQ. The CDR3 has 16 amino acids. CDR3 sequence: CASSGGASGKYNEQYF. As DNA, the CDR3 is TGCGCCAGCAGCGGGGGCGCTAGCGGCAAATACAATGAGCAGTACTTC.

There are many counts of this clonotype. The chain employs TRBV5-6 and TRBJ2-1; D remains unclear. The CDR3 has 13 residues. Germline V gene data show CDR1 as SGHDT and CDR2 as YYEEEE. The V end lost 1 base, the J end lost 3 bases, and 5 bases lay between the germline ends. CDR3 loop: CASSLRNYNEQFF. In DNA form, the CDR3 reads TGTGCCAGCAGCTTGAGGAACTACAATGAGCAGTTCTTC.

This clonotype was detected a few times. In nucleotides, the CDR3 is TGTGCCAGCAGCTTAATCTGGGACCAGCCCCAGCATTTT. Translated, it gives CASSLIWDQPQHF. The chain has TRBV7-2 and TRBJ1-5; maybe TRBD1 (5 bases). Trimming removed 2 bases at V and 7 bases at J, with 9 bases between. Germline V CDR1 and CDR2: SGHTA, FQGNSA. The CDR3 consists of 13 residues.

V usage is TRBV7-8 and J usage is TRBJ2-3, with 9 nucleotides matching TRBD2. The V gene's germline CDR1 is SGHVS and CDR2 FQNEAQ. CDR3 length: 17 residues. With 7 bases clipped from V and 2 bases from J, the junction kept 13 bases outside the gene matches. The CDR3, as DNA: TGTGCCAGCACCCCGGGGATGCGGGAGGGCCCCACAGATACGCAGTATTTT. It is translated as CASTPGMREGPTDTQYF.

Turning to this clonotype: This could be a read error, since a much larger clone is one nucleotide away. This chain links TRBV5-1 with TRBJ1-1, with TRBD1 identical over 8 bases. Germline CDR1 is SGHRS and CDR2 is YFSETQ. The CDR3 contains 15 residues. The DNA for the CDR3 is TGCGCCAGCAGCTCCCGACAGGGGATGAACAATGAAGCTTTCTTT. Its translation is CASSSRQGMNNEAFF.

The V call is TRBV12-3 or TRBV12-4, the J call TRBJ2-4; 7 positions agree with TRBD1. This CDR3 region has 15 residues. V dropped 6 bases and J dropped 0; count of bases not matched to a gene: 5. The CDR3 DNA is TGTGCCAGCAGGCTGACAGGGAAAGCCAAAAACATTCAGTACTTC. It specifies CASRLTGKAKNIQYF.